The 2 T cell receptor beta chains listed next were all sequenced from one sample in a study of CD8 T cells in ankylosing spondylitis. Findings and caveats of the study: Seemingly distinctive of ankylosing spondylitis blood was a TCR beta motif formed by eight highly homologous variants.

TCRdb re-called the 5' RACE reads with MiXCR, one entry per CDR3 protein. The sample has about 700,000 distinct CDR3 sequences, roughly 19% seen once. These receptors' antigens are unknown. The sequencing sample was made of blood, either unsorted or a sorted T cell fraction (not recorded which). These receptors all come from a male donor with ankylosing spondylitis.

This clonotype was detected only a few times. V gene TRBV20-1 combines with J gene TRBJ1-2; D is unresolved. V dropped 1 base and J dropped 4 bases, with 4 bases sitting between them. Germline CDR1 DFQATT, CDR2 SNEGSKA (reference sequence). The CDR3 loop spans 11 amino acids. In nucleotides, the CDR3 is TGCAGTGCTAGAGCCGGCTATGGCTACACCTTC. It is translated as CSARAGYGYTF.

The chain employs TRBV15 and TRBJ2-3, with 9 bases fitting TRBD2. The CDR3 has 17 residues. Germline V CDR1 and CDR2: LNHNV, YYDKDF (reference sequence). J lost 2 bases, V lost 3 bases, and 9 bases had no gene match. The CDR3 sequence is CATSSGDSGGATDTQYF. As DNA, the CDR3 is TGTGCCACCAGCAGCGGGGATAGCGGGGGTGCCACAGATACGCAGTATTTT.